The sequence of this TCR beta chain was determined in a study of blood T cell repertoires in COVID-19. On the study more broadly: From the United States, Italy and Spain came samples of acute and convalescent COVID-19. PBMCs, B-cell-depleted T cells, or T cells were the source of the cDNA or gDNA that made up the material.

Authors' processing steps: Estimation of nucleated cell counts was performed using reference gene primer amplification. Sequencing used immunoSEQ multiplex PCR; TCRdb keeps in-frame clones, though not all of them. V and J calls and clone size are copied from that table; D and trimming were computed from the DNA. In the table there are 250,000 to 350,000 clones, around 83% of which are singletons. This TCR was sampled from a woman between 45 and 60 years old with acute or convalescent COVID-19. The sequencing sample was made of peripheral blood.

CDR3 nucleotides: TGTGCCAGTAGCGCTCGGGGGAGTTTAGAGACCCAGTACTTC. Amino acids: CASSARGSLETQYF. The chain joins TRBV19 to TRBJ2-5; D is perhaps TRBD2 (6 bases). This CDR3 is built from 14 residues. V lost 6 bases and J lost 4, with 15 bases in between. Germline loops: CDR1 LNHDA, CDR2 SQIVND (reference sequence).